These 15 T cell receptor beta chains came from one sample sequenced in a study of CD8+ T cells in alopecia areata. RNA, once extracted, was reverse transcribed into cDNA for use as the sequencing template. Sequencing was performed with immunoSEQ multiplex PCR; in TCRdb, only in-frame clones are kept and a portion is missing. The sample includes 200,000 to 250,000 clones, about three fifths of them seen just once. As for treatment: oral pan-JAK inhibitor, 5-10 mg twice daily. This specimen consisted of CD4+ T cells sorted from blood, obtained at week 4, from a patient treated with tofacitinib. The receptors originated from a human donor with alopecia areata.

The table lists this clone with a few counts. This rearrangement joins TRBV29-1 to TRBJ2-5, with 8 bases matching TRBD2. CDR1 SQVTM and CDR2 ANQGSEA come from the germline V gene. This CDR3 has 12 amino acids. With V trimmed by 7 bases and J by 3 bases, 4 bases remained unmatched. CDR3 DNA sequence: TGCAGCGAATTCGGGAGGGAAGAGACCCAGTACTTC. It specifies CSEFGREETQYF.

The gene calls are TRBV25-1 and TRBJ1-2; D remains unclear. The CDR3 runs to 12 residues. The V end was cut by 2 bases, the J end by 6 bases, with 7 bases between. Germline V gene data show CDR1 as MGHDK and CDR2 as SYGVNS. The CDR3 spells CASSEIGNGYTF. The CDR3, as DNA: TGTGCCAGCAGTGAAATAGGAAATGGCTACACCTTC.

To note about this clone: The sample holds other DNA sequences that translate to the same CDR3. This chain joins TRBV29-1 and TRBJ1-1; D is undetermined. The CDR3 is made up of 11 amino acids. CDR1 and CDR2 from the germline V gene are SQVTM and ANQGSEA. Trimming took off 3 bases at V and 2 bases at J, with 4 bases between the two ends. CDR3 in amino acids: CSVEGNTEAFF. In DNA form, the CDR3 reads TGCAGCGTTGAGGGCAACACTGAAGCTTTCTTT.

The chain carries TRBV29-1 and TRBJ2-3; D might be TRBD1 (5 bases). The CDR3 length is 13 residues. CDR1 SQVTM and CDR2 ANQGSEA come from the germline V gene. Trimming left V 0 bases short and J 5 bases short, with 9 bases between. Written as DNA, the CDR3 is TGCAGCGTTGAAGAAGGGGTTGGAGATACGCAGTATTTT. This translates into CSVEEGVGDTQYF.

This sequence joins TRBV30 and TRBJ2-2; no reliable D call. There are 13 residues in the CDR3. Deletions cut 4 bases from V and 1 base from J, with 7 bases between. The germline gives CDR1 GTSNPN, CDR2 SVGIG (reference sequence). The CDR3 sequence is CAWTGVNTGELFF. As DNA, the CDR3 is TGTGCCTGGACAGGCGTGAACACCGGGGAGCTGTTTTTT.

The V gene is TRBV4-3, the J gene TRBJ2-5, with D perhaps assigned TRBD1 or TRBD2 (5 bases each). CDR3 length: 14 amino acids. Germline-derived CDR1 and CDR2 are LGHNA and YSLEER. V lost 4 bases, J lost 1 base, and 10 bases lay in between. The DNA for the CDR3 is TGCGCCAGCAGCCTGACTGGGGGCCAAGAGACCCAGTACTTC. The encoded protein is CASSLTGGQETQYF.

This clone was counted once. This sequence joins TRBV30 and TRBJ1-1; TRBD1 matches at 8 bases. CDR1 is GTSNPN and CDR2 is SVGIG in the germline V gene (reference sequence). This CDR3 has 15 residues. J was trimmed by 5 bases and V by 4 bases; bases with no gene match: 12. In nucleotides, the CDR3 is TGTGCCTGGACTCCTATGGGACAGGCATTAACTGAAGCTTTCTTT. This codes for CAWTPMGQALTEAFF.

The chain combines TRBV15 with TRBJ2-3; D remains unclear. Germline assignment: CDR1 LNHNV and CDR2 YYDKDF (reference sequence). The CDR3 length is 17 residues. The V gene lost 0 bases and the J gene lost 0 bases, with 13 bases spanning the gap. DNA of the CDR3: TGTGCCACCAGCAGAGACTGGGGAACAGAAAGCACAGATACGCAGTATTTT. Translation: CATSRDWGTESTDTQYF.

This clone was seen a handful of times. The CDR3 nucleotides are TGTGCCAGCAGCCCGTCGGGTAGCACTGAAGCTTTCTTT. It specifies CASSPSGSTEAFF. The rearrangement uses TRBV6-1 and TRBJ1-1; D gene uncertain. Trimming removed 6 bases at V and 4 bases at J, with 12 bases between. The CDR3 has 13 residues. Per germline, CDR1 MNHNS and CDR2 SASEGT.

This chain uses TRBV29-1 with TRBJ2-4; D remains ambiguous. This CDR3 has 19 residues. V was shortened by 2 bases and J by 0 bases, with 23 bases between the two germline ends. Germline CDR1 and CDR2: SQVTM and ANQGSEA. CDR3 sequence: CSVEIIGIRGGLAKNIQYF. Here the CDR3 DNA reads TGCAGCGTTGAAATAATTGGGATTAGAGGTGGATTAGCCAAAAACATTCAGTACTTC.

The chain is built from TRBV9 and TRBJ2-2; 14 bases agree with TRBD2. The CDR3 extends over 18 amino acids. Germline V gene sequence: CDR1 SGDLS, CDR2 YYNGEE. Trimming at V came to 4 bases and at J to 0 bases, leaving 5 bases not matched to a gene. CDR3 DNA sequence: TGTGCCAGCAGCTTAGGACTAGCGGGGGGTCCGAACACCGGGGAGCTGTTTTTT. Amino acid sequence: CASSLGLAGGPNTGELFF.

The chain links TRBV2 to TRBJ2-7; 8 bases fit TRBD1. The CDR3 sequence is 13 residues long. Germline V gives CDR1 SNHLY, CDR2 FYNNEI. V trimming: 7 bases; J trimming: 8 bases; junction bases outside the gene matches: 10. The chain's CDR3 is CASTVGRGRQQYF. In DNA, the CDR3 is TGTGCCAGCACCGTGGGCAGGGGGCGACAGCAGTACTTC.

The rearrangement joins TRBV12-5 to TRBJ2-5; the D gene is possibly TRBD2 (6 bases). In germline, CDR1 is LGHNT, CDR2 FRNRAP. V was clipped by 2 bases and J by 4 bases, with 17 bases between them. The CDR3 consists of 16 residues. CDR3 amino acids: CASGLPLARGAETQYF. Here the CDR3 DNA reads TGTGCTAGTGGTTTGCCTTTAGCGCGGGGCGCAGAGACCCAGTACTTC.

The J gene is TRBJ1-2, the V gene TRBV30; no clear D gene. V was trimmed by 3 bases and J by 3 bases, leaving 5 bases between them. The CDR3 loop spans 11 amino acids. CDR1 and CDR2 (germline): GTSNPN, SVGIG (reference sequence). As DNA, the CDR3 is TGTGCCTGGAGCGCCGACTATGGCTACACCTTC. As protein: CAWSADYGYTF.

Details on this clone: The identical CDR3 is also encoded by other nucleotide sequences in the sample. The J gene is TRBJ1-1, the V gene TRBV7-9; no firm D call. Germline CDR1 is SEHNR and CDR2 is FQNEAQ (reference sequence). V was clipped by 4 bases and J by 2 bases, with 8 bases between them. The CDR3 is 13 residues long. CDR3 loop: CASSSQENTEAFF. The CDR3 DNA follows: TGTGCCAGCAGCTCTCAGGAAAACACTGAAGCTTTCTTT. The whole variable domain, remainder taken from reference TRBV7-9 and TRBJ1-1, is DTGVSQNPRHKITKRGQNVTFRCDPISEHNRLYWYRQTLGQGPEFLTYFQNEAQLEKSRLLSDRFSAERPKGSFSTLEIQRTEQGDSAMYLCASSSQENTEAFFGQGTRLTVV.